Listed here is a single T cell receptor beta chain. Its antigen is currently unknown. The data stem from a study of shared clonotypes between healthy human individuals. Looking at the study overall: Contributing individuals were a couple of females and a few males aged 18 to 49. The study's findings and limits: The sharing of 4.5% to 5.5% of naive CD4 clonotypes was seen across a few donors. Unshared clonotypes carried lower generation probabilities than those common to all four donors.

The CDR3 runs 13 residues. Per germline, CDR1 SGHAT and CDR2 FQNNGV. V gave up 1 base and J gave up 9 bases, with 10 bases separating them. Researchers ran the assay at a deep level. Repertoires were generated with immunoSEQ multiplex PCR, while TCRdb's copy carries only in-frame clones and drops some. The sample yields around 750,000 clones, about 74% seen once. The TCR sequence derives from a woman aged 25 to 39 in good health. This rearrangement joins TRBV11-2 to TRBJ2-1, with TRBD2 as a possible D gene (5 bases). The sequenced material came from memory CD4+ T cells sorted from blood. Subset reported: CD45RA-negative fraction. The CDR3 DNA reads as TGTGCCAGCAGCTTAGCAGGACGGGGTGAGCAGTTCTTC. Its translation: CASSLAGRGEQFF.